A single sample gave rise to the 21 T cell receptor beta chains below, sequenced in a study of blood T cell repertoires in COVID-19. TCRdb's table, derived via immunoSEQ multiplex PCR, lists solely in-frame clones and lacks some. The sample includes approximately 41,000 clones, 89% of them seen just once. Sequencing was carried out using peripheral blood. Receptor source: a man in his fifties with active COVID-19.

In DNA, the CDR3 is TGTGCCAGCTCGAGACAGGGGGCCCCTGAAGCTTTCTTT. It codes for CASSRQGAPEAFF. The V gene is TRBV18, the J gene TRBJ1-1; 10 positions match TRBD1. Trimming removed 6 bases from V and 6 bases from J; junction bases left unmatched: 4. The CDR3 loop spans 13 amino acids. Germline CDR1 and CDR2: KGHSH and LQKENI. The variable domain in full, completed from reference TRBV18 and TRBJ1-1, reads NAGVMQNPRHLVRRRGQEARLRCSPMKGHSHVYWYRQLPEEGLKFMVYLQKENIIDESGMPKERFSAEFPKEGPSILRIQQVVRGDSAAYFCASSRQGAPEAFFGQGTRLTVV.

This CDR3 reads CASSLPGGGEQYF. CDR3 coding DNA: TGTGCCAGCAGCTTACCGGGGGGTGGGGAGCAGTACTTC. The chain has TRBV5-5 and TRBJ2-7; 7 nucleotides agree with TRBD2. The V gene's germline CDR1 is SGHKS and CDR2 YYEKEE (reference sequence). The CDR3 spans 13 residues. The trim removed 2 bases at V and 7 bases at J, leaving 6 bases unmatched.

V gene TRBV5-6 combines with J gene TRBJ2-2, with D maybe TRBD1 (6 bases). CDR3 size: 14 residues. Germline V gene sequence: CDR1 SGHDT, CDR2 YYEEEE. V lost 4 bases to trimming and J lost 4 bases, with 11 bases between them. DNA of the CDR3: TGTGCCAGCAGCCCCCTACAGGGCACCGGGGAGCTGTTTTTT. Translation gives CASSPLQGTGELFF.

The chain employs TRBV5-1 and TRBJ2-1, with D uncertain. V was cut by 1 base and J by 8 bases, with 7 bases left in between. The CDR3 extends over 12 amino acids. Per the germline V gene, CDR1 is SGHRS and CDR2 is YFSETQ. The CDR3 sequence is CASSLSQDEQFF. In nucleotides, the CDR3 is TGCGCCAGCAGCTTGAGCCAGGATGAGCAGTTCTTC.

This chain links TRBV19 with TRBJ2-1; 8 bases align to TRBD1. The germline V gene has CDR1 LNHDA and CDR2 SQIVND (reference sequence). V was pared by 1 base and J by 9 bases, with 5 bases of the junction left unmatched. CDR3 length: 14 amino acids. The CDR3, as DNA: TGTGCCAGTAGTATAGCGCCACAGGGGGGTGAGCAGTTCTTC. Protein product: CASSIAPQGGEQFF.

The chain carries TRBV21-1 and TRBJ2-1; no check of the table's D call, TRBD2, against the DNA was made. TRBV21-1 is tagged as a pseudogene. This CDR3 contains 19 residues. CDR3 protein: CASSIAERTVEEHDNEQFF. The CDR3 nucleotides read TGTGCCAGCAGCATTGCGGAAAGAACGGTCGAAGAACACGACAATGAGCAGTTCTTC.

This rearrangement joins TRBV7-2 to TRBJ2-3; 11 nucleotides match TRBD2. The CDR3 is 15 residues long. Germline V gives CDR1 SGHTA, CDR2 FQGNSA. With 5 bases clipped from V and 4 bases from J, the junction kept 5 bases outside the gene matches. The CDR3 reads CASSPTSGNPDTQYF. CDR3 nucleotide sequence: TGTGCCAGCAGCCCGACTAGCGGGAACCCAGATACGCAGTATTTT.

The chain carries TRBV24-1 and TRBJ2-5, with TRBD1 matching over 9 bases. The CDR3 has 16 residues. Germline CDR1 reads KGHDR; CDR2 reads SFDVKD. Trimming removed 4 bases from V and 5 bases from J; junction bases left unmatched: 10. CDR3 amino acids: CATSETPGQGRETQYF. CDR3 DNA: TGTGCCACCAGTGAGACTCCGGGACAGGGTCGCGAGACCCAGTACTTC.

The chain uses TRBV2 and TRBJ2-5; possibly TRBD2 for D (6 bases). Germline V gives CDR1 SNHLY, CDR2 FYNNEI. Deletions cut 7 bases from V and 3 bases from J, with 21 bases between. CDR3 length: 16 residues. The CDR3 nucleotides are TGTGCCAGCAAACAGAATAGGAGGGACGACGAAGAGACCCAGTACTTC. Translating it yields CASKQNRRDDEETQYF.

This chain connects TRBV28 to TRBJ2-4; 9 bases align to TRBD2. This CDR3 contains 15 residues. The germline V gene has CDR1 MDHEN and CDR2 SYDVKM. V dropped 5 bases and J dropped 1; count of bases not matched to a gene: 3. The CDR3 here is CASSRAGGAKNIQYF. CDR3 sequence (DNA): TGTGCCAGCAGTCGGGCGGGAGGGGCCAAAAACATTCAGTACTTC.

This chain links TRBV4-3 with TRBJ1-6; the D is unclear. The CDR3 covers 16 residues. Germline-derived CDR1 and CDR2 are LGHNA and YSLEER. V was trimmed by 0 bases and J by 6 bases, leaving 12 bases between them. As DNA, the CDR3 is TGCGCCAGCAGCCAAGAATACAGATTCCCTAATTCACCCCTCCACTTT. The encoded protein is CASSQEYRFPNSPLHF.

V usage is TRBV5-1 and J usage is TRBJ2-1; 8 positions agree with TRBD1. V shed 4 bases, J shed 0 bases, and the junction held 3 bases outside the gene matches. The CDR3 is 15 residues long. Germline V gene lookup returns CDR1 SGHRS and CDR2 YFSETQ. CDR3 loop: CASSGGQVSYNEQFF. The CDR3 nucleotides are TGCGCCAGCAGCGGGGGACAGGTCTCCTACAATGAGCAGTTCTTC.

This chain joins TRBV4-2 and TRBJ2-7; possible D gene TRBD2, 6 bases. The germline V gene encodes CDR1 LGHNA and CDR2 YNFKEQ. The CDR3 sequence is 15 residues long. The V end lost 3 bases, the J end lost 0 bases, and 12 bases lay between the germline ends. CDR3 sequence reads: CASSQGGTSSYEQYF. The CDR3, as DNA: TGTGCCAGCAGCCAGGGGGGTACGAGCTCCTACGAGCAGTACTTC.

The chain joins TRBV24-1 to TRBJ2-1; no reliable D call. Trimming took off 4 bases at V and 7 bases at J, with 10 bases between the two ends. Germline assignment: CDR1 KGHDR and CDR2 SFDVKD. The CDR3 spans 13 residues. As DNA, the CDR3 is TGTGCCACCAGTGACACAATCACGAATGAGCAGTTCTTC. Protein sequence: CATSDTITNEQFF.

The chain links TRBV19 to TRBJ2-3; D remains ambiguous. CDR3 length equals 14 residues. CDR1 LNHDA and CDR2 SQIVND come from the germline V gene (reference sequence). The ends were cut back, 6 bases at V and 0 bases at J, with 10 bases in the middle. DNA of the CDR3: TGTGCCAGTAGCTCAGGCAGTAGCACAGATACGCAGTATTTT. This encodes CASSSGSSTDTQYF.

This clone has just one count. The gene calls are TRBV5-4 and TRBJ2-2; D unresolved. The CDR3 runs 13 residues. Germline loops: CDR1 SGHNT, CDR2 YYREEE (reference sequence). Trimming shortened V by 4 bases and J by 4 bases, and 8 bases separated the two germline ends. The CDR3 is CASSRDRTGELFF. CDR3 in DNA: TGTGCCAGCAGCCGCGATCGCACCGGGGAGCTGTTTTTT.

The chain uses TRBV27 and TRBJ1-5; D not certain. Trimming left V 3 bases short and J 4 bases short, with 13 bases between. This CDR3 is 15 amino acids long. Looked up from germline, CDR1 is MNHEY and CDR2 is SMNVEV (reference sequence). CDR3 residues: CASSLGPMINQPQHF. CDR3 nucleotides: TGTGCCAGCAGTTTGGGCCCTATGATTAATCAGCCCCAGCATTTT.

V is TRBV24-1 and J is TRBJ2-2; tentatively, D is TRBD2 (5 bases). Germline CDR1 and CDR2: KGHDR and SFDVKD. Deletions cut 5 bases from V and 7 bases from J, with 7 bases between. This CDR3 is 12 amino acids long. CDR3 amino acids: CATSGEGGELFF. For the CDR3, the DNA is TGTGCCACCAGTGGAGAGGGCGGGGAGCTGTTTTTT.

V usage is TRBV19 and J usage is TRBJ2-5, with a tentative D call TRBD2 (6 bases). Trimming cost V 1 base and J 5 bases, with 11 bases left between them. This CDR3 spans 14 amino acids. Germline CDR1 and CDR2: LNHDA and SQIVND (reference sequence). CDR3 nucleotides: TGTGCCAGTAGTATAGGTCAGACTAGGGAGACCCAGTACTTC. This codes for CASSIGQTRETQYF.

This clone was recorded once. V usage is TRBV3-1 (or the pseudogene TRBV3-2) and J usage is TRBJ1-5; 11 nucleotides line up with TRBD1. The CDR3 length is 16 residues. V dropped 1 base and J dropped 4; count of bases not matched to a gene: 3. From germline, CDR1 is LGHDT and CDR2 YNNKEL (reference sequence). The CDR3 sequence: CASSQGGQGANQPQHF. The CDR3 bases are TGTGCCAGCAGCCAAGGCGGACAGGGGGCAAATCAGCCCCAGCATTTT.

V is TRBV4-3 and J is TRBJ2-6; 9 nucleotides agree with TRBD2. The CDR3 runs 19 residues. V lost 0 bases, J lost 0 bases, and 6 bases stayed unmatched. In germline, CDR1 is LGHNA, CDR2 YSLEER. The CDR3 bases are TGCGCCAGCAGCCAAGATGGAACTAGCGGGCGCTCTGGGGCCAACGTCCTGACTTTC. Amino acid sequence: CASSQDGTSGRSGANVLTF.